This TCR beta chain was profiled in a study of T cell clusters in autoimmune cytopenias. Study observations and caveats: TRB repertoire shifts in secondary cytopenia and chronic lymphocytic leukemia mostly reflected lymphoma, not autoimmunity.

TRB amplification used approximately 270 ng of peripheral blood genomic DNA. This CDR3 spans 14 amino acids. The germline V gene has CDR1 SGHNT and CDR2 YYREEE (reference sequence). TRB rearrangements were amplified by touch-down multiplex PCR with mixed TRB-A/B primers. TCRdb derives one entry per CDR3 protein from the multiplex PCR reads, leaving out DNA. This sample's table reports roughly 6,600 distinct CDR3 sequences. This clonotype is medium-sized by frequency. Its matching antigen is unknown. The sample was also linked to a second study, of T cell repertoires in aging, cancer and after chemotherapy. That source adds: Untreated cancer patients had significantly lower blood TCR diversity than age-matched healthy donors. Across the chemotherapy interval, each cancer cohort showed higher median generation probability, suggesting thymic rebound. No conclusions about immunological memory after chemotherapy can be drawn from the repertoire data.

The sequence came from a human donor in good health. Material: peripheral blood. The chain is built from TRBV5-4 and TRBJ2-5; TCRdb lists TRBD1, though no DNA is available to test this call. CDR3 amino acids: CASSRQGGGETQYF. Combining the CDR3 with reference TRBV5-4 and TRBJ2-5 gives the whole variable domain ETGVTQSPTHLIKTRGQQVTLRCSSQSGHNTVSWYQQALGQGPQFIFQYYREEENGRGNFPPRFSGLQFPNYSSELNVNALELDDSALYLCASSRQGGGETQYFGPGTRLLVL.